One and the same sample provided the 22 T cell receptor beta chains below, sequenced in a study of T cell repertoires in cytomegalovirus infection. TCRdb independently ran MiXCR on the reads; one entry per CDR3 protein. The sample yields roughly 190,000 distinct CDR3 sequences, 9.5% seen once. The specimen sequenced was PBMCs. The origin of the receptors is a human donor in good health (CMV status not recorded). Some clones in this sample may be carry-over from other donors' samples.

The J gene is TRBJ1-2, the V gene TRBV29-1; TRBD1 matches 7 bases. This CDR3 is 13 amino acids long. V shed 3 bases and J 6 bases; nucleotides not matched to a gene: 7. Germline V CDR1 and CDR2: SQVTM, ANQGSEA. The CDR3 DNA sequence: TGCAGCGTTGATTTAGGGCAGGGGGATGGCTACACCTTC. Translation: CSVDLGQGDGYTF.

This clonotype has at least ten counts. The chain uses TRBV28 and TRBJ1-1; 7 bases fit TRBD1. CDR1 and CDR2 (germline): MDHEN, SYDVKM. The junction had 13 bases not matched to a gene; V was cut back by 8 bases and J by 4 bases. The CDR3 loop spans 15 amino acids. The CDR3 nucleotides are TGTGCCAGCGGAGGATCGACAGGGAGGATCACTGAAGCTTTCTTT. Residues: CASGGSTGRITEAFF.

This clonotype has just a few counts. The CDR3 nucleotides are TGCAGCGTTGATATATGGGCCCCTGCAGCCAATATGAACACTGAAGCTTTCTTT. Its protein product is CSVDIWAPAANMNTEAFF. The chain is built from TRBV29-1 and TRBJ1-1; D is unresolved. The V and J ends lost 3 bases and 0 bases respectively, with 23 bases between them. Germline loops: CDR1 SQVTM, CDR2 ANQGSEA. This CDR3 is 18 amino acids long. Full variable domain (rest looked up from reference TRBV29-1 and TRBJ1-1): SAVISQKPSRDICQRGTSLTIQCQVDSQVTMMFWYRQQPGQSLTLIATANQGSEATYESGFVIDKFPISRPNLTFSTLTVSNMSPEDSSIYLCSVDIWAPAANMNTEAFFGQGTRLTVV.

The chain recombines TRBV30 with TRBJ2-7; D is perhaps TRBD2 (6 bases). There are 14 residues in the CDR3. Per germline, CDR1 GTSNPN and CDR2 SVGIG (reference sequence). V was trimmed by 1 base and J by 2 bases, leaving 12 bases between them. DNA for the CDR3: TGTGCCTGGAGTGGGGCAGGGAGGACCTACGAGCAGTACTTC. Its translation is CAWSGAGRTYEQYF.

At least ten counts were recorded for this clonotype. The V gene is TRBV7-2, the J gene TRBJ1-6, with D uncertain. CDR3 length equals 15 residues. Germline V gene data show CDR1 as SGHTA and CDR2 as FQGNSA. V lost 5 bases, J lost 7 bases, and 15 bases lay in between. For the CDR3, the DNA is TGTGCCAGCAGCCGACCAGGACGGGCAAATTCACCCCTCCACTTT. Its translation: CASSRPGRANSPLHF.

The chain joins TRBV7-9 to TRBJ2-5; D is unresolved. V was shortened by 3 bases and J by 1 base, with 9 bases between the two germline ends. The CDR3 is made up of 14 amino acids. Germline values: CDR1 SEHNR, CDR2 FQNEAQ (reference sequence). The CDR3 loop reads CASSFLQPQETQYF. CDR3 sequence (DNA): TGTGCCAGCAGCTTTTTGCAGCCCCAAGAGACCCAGTACTTC.

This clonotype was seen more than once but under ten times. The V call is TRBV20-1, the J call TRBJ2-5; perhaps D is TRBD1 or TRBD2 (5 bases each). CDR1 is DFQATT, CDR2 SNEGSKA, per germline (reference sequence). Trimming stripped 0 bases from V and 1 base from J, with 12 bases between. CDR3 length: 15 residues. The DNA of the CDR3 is TGCAGTGCTAGAGATCTTAGGGGACCCCAAGAGACCCAGTACTTC. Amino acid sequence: CSARDLRGPQETQYF.

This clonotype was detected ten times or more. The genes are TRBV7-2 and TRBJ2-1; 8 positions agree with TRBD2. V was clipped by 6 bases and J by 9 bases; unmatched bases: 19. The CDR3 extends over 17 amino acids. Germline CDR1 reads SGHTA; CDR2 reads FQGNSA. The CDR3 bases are TGTGCCAGCAGACTTTACCCTCCGGGACTAGATACGGCTGAGCAGTTCTTC. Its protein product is CASRLYPPGLDTAEQFF.

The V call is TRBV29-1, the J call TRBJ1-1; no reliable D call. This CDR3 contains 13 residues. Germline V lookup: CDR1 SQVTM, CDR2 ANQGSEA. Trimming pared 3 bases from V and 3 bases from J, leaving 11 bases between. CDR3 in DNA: TGCAGCGTTGACCAGGAGGTGTACACTGAAGCTTTCTTT. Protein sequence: CSVDQEVYTEAFF. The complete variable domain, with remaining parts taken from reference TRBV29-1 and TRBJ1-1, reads SAVISQKPSRDICQRGTSLTIQCQVDSQVTMMFWYRQQPGQSLTLIATANQGSEATYESGFVIDKFPISRPNLTFSTLTVSNMSPEDSSIYLCSVDQEVYTEAFFGQGTRLTVV.

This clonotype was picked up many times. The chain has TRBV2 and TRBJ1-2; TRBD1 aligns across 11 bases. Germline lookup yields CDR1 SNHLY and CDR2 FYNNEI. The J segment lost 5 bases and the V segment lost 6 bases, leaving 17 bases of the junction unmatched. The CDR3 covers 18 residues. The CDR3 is CASRVVRDRGYISYGYTF. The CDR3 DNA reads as TGTGCCAGCAGGGTGGTCCGGGACAGGGGGTATATTTCATATGGCTACACCTTC.

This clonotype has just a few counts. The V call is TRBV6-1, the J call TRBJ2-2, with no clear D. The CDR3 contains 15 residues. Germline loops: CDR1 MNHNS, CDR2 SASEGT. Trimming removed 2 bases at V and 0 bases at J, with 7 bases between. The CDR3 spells CASSEYGANTGELFF. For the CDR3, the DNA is TGTGCCAGCAGTGAATACGGAGCGAACACCGGGGAGCTGTTTTTT.

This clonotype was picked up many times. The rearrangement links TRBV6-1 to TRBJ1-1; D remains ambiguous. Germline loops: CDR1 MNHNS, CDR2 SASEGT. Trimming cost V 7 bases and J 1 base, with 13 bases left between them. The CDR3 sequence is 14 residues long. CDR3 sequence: CASIPGRQNTEAFF. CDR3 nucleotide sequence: TGTGCCAGCATCCCAGGACGACAGAACACTGAAGCTTTCTTT.

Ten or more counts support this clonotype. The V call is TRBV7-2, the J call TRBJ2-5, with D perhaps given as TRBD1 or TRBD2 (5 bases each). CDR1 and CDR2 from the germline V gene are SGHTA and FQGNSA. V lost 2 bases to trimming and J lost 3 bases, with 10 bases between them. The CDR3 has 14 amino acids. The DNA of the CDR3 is TGTGCCAGCAGCTTAAACCGGGACGAAGAGACCCAGTACTTC. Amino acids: CASSLNRDEETQYF.

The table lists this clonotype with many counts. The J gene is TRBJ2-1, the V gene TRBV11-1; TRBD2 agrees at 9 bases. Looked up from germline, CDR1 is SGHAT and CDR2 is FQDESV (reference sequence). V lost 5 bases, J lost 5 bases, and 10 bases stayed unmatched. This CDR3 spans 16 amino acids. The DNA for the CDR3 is TGTGCCAGCAGCCCCGAGACTAGCGGTCGGAACAATGAGCAGTTCTTC. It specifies CASSPETSGRNNEQFF. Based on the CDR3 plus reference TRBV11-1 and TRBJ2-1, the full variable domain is EAEVAQSPRYKITEKSQAVAFWCDPISGHATLYWYRQILGQGPELLVQFQDESVVDDSQLPKDRFSAERLKGVDSTLKIQPAELGDSAMYLCASSPETSGRNNEQFFGPGTRLTVL.

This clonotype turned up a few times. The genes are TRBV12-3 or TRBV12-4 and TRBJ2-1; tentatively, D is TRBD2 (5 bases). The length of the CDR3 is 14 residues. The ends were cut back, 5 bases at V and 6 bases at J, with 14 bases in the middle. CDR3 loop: CASSELGVVNEQFF. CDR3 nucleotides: TGTGCCAGCAGTGAACTCGGGGTCGTCAATGAGCAGTTCTTC.

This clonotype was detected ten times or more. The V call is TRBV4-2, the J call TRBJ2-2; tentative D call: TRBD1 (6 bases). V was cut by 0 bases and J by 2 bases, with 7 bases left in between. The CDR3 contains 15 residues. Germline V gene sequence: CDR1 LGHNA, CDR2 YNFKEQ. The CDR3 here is CASSQEDSNTGELFF. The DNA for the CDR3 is TGTGCCAGCAGCCAAGAGGACAGCAACACCGGGGAGCTGTTTTTT.

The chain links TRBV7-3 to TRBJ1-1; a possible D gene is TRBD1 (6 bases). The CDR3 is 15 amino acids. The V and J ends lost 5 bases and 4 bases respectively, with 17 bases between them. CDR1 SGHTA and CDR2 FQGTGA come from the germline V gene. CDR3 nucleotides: TGTGCCAGCAGCCCAAGGGCAGGGGAGGTCACTGAAGCTTTCTTT. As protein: CASSPRAGEVTEAFF.

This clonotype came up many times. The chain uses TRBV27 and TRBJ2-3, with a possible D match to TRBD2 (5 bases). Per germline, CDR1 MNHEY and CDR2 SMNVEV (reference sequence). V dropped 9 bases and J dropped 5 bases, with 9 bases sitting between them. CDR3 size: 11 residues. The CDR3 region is CASAAGDTQYF. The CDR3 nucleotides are TGTGCCAGTGCGGCGGGAGATACGCAGTATTTT.

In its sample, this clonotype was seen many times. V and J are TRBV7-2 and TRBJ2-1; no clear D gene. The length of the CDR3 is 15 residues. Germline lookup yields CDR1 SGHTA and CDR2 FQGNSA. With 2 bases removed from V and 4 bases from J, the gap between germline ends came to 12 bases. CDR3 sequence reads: CASSLKVGSYNEQFF. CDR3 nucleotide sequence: TGTGCCAGCAGCTTAAAAGTCGGGTCTTACAATGAGCAGTTCTTC.

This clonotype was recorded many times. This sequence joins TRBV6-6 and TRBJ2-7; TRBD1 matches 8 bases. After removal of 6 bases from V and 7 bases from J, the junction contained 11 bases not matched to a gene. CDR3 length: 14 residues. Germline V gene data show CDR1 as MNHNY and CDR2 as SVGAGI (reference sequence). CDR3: CASRDQGAGGEQYF. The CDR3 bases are TGTGCCAGCAGGGACCAGGGGGCTGGAGGAGAGCAGTACTTC.

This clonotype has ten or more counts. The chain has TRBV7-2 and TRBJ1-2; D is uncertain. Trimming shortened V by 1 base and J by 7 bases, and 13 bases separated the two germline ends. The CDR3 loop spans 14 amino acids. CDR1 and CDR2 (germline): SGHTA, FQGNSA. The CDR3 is CASSLGLGMAGYTF. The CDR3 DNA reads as TGTGCCAGCAGCTTAGGATTGGGAATGGCTGGCTACACCTTC.

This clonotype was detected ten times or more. The CDR3 bases are TGTGCCAGCAGCATCGCAGGGGGGAACACTGAAGCTTTCTTT. As protein: CASSIAGGNTEAFF. V gene TRBV11-2 combines with J gene TRBJ1-1, with TRBD1 identical over 7 bases. V lost 5 bases to trimming and J lost 1 base; unmatched junction nucleotides: 4. This CDR3 has 14 amino acids. Germline V gene data show CDR1 as SGHAT and CDR2 as FQNNGV.